This note documents a single TCR beta chain sequence. This sample is part of a study of blood T cell repertoires in COVID-19. The CDR3 loop spans 12 amino acids. Germline CDR1 and CDR2: SGHTS and YDEGEE. The ends were cut back, 3 bases at V and 5 bases at J, with 6 bases in the middle. Assay: immunoSEQ multiplex PCR; the TCRdb copy retains only in-frame clones and omits some. Of 300,000 or so clones detected, 88% appear once; the ten largest clones hold 5.5% to 7%. The chain is built from TRBV5-8 and TRBJ1-3; D gene ambiguous. This sequence was found in a woman in her twenties or thirties who had recovered from COVID-19. The sample was peripheral blood. Here the CDR3 DNA reads TGTGCCAGCAGCTATGCGAGAAACACCATATATTTT. Encoded protein: CASSYARNTIYF.